This T cell receptor beta chain comes out of a study of breast tumors, draining lymph nodes, adjacent tissues (dated by TCRdb to between 2015 and 2016). At the level of the whole study: Breast cancer patients provided tumor, adjacent nontumor tissue and axillary lymph nodes, and the study compared the TCR beta repertoires across these three sources. In human breast cancer, the study set out to evaluate how tumor, surrounding tissue and draining lymph node repertoires relate to one another and whether T cells may move between these sites.

From its cysteine to its phenylalanine, the CDR3 spans 15 amino acids. Just the 45-base CDR3 DNA is kept, in frame starting at base 1. The V end gives up 4 bases and the J end 3 bases, leaving 8 bases in the junction not matched to a gene. According to the germline V gene, CDR1 reads WSHSY and CDR2 reads SAAADI. The lymph node samples were taken from the axillary draining lymph nodes of breast cancer patients. The research as a whole found: The conclusion that tumor T cells originate in lymph nodes was presented as consistent with a hypothesis rather than as directly demonstrated. Tumor T-cell repertoires showed less diversity than lymph node repertoires and more diversity than nontumor tissue repertoires, and tumor T-cell repertoires showed preferential V and J gene usage. The data were considered consistent with the idea that most tumor T cells come from the lymph node and then expand in tumor tissue. The similarity between tumor and nontumor tissue repertoires was significantly greater in luminal-like breast cancer than in basal-like breast cancer.

This clonotype was recorded at least ten times. Its antigen has not been determined. Per-base quality was not reported, and no clone a single base away is much larger than it. This sample was sequenced with an Illumina HiSeq 2000. Multiplex PCR amplification was used to build the TCR beta chain libraries. The amplified TCR beta chain products were analyzed by high-throughput sequencing. In-frame beta chains were kept once TCRdb had trimmed the public reads at Q25 with fastp and called clones with MiXCR. Rows merge per CDR3 protein into single entries with the most common DNA and genes. This sample comprises around 290,000 distinct CDR3 sequences, around 30% of them detected only once. In total, the top ten clones hold 0.85% to 1.2% of the sample.

This clonotype originated in a female donor with breast cancer. Some clones in this sample may be carry-over from other donors' samples. The chain links TRBV10-2 with TRBJ2-7, with TRBD2 matching 8 junction bases. The sequenced material came from axillary lymph node tissue. The CDR3 protein is CASSVALAGGYEQYF. The DNA is as follows: TGCGCCAGCAGTGTGGCCCTAGCGGGCGGCTACGAGCAGTACTTC.